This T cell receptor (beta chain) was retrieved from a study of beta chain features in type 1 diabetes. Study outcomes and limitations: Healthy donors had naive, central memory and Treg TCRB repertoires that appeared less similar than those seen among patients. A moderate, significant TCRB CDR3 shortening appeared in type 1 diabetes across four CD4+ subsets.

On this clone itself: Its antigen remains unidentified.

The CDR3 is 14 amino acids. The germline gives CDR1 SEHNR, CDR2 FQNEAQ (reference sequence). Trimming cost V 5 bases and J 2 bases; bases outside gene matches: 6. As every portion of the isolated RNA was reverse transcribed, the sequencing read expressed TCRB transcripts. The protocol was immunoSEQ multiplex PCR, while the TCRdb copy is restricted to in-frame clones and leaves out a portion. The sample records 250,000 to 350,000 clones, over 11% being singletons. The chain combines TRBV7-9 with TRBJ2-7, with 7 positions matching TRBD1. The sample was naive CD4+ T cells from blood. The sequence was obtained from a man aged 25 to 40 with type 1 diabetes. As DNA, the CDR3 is TGTGCCAGCAGCCGACAGGGCGTAACCTACGAGCAGTACTTC. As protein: CASSRQGVTYEQYF.